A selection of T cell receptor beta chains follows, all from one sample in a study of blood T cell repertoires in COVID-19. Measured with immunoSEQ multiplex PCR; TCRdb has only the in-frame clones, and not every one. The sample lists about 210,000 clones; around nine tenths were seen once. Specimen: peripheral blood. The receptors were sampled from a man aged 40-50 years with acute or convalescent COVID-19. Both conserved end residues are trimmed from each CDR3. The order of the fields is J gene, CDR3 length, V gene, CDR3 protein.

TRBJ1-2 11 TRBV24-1 ATSDWRGYGYT
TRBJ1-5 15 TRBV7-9 ASSLGWGGDRNQPQH
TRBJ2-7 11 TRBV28 ASRDSNNYEQY
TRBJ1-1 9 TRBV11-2 ASSLGPEAF
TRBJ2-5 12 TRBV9 ASSAAGAQETQY
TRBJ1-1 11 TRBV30 AWSVRGGGVTF
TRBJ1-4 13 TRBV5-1 ASSLIGAIGEKLF
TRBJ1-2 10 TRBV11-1 ASSQANYGYT
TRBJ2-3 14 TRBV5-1 ASSWGAGIHTDTQY
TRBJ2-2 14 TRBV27 ASSLGTSGLTGELF
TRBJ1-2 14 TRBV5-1 ASSSRGIGQNYGYT
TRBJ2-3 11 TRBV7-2 ASSHWGADTQY
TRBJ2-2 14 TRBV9 ASSALAGGGTGELF
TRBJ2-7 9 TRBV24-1 ATSDLELQY
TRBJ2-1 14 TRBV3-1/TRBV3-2 ASSQEVESSYNEQF
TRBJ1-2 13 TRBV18 ASSPTQGAGDGYT
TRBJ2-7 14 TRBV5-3 ARSSSYSGGKHEQY
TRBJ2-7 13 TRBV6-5 ASRTPGRNTYEQY
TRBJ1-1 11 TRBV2 ASRVTGNTEAF
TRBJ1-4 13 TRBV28 ASSLGGATNEKLF
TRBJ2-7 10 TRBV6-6 ASSPRGYEQY
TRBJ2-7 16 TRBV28 ASSPNKIGLASPYEQY
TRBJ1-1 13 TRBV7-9 ASSLAQGLIDVAF
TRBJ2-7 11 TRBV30 AWQNLGGYEQY
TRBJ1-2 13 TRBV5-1 ASRFSGDRWDGYT
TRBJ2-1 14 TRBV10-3 AISEWATSVTNEQF
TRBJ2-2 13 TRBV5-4 ASSLSGVNTGELF
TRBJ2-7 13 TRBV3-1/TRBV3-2 ASSQEVGLVNEQY
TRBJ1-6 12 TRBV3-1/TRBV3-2 ASSQAGTNSPLH
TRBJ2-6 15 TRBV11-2 ASSPRDRGPGANVLT